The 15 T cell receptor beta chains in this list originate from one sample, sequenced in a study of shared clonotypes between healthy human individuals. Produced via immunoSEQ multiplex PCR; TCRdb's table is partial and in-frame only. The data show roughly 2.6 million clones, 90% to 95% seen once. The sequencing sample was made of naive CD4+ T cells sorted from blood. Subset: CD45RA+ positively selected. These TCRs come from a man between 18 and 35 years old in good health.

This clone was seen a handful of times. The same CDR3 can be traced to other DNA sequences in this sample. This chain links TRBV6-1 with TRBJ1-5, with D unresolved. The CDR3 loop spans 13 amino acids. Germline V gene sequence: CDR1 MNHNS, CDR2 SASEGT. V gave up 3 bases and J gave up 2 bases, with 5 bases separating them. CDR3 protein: CASSEAGNQPQHF. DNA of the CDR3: TGTGCCAGCAGTGAGGCGGGCAATCAGCCCCAGCATTTT.

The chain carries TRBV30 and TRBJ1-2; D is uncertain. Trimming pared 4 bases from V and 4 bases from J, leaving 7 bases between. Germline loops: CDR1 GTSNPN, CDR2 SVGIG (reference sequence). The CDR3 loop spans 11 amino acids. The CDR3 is CAWTSTYGYTF. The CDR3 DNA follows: TGTGCCTGGACCAGCACCTATGGCTACACCTTC.

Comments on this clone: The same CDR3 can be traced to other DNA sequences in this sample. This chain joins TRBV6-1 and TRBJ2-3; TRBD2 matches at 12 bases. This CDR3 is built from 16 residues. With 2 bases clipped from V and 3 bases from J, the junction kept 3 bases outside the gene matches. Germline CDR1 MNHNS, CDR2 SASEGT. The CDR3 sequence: CASSETSGGRTDTQYF. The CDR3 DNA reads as TGTGCCAGCAGTGAAACTAGCGGGGGGAGGACAGATACGCAGTATTTT.

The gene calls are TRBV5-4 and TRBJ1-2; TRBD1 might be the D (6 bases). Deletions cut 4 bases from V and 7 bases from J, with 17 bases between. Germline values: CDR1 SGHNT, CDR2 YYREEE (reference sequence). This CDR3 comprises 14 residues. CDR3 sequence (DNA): TGTGCCAGCAGCCACGGGGGCCCTGCGCGTGGCTACACCTTC. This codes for CASSHGGPARGYTF. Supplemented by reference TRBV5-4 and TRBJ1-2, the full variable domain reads ETGVTQSPTHLIKTRGQQVTLRCSSQSGHNTVSWYQQALGQGPQFIFQYYREEENGRGNFPPRFSGLQFPNYSSELNVNALELDDSALYLCASSHGGPARGYTFGSGTRLTVV.

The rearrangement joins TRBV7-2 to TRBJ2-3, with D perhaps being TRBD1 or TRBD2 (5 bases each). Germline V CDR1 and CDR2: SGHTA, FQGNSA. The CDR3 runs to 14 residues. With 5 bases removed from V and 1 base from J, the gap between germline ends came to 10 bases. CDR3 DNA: TGTGCCAGCAGCGAGGGACCGGGCACAGATACGCAGTATTTT. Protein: CASSEGPGTDTQYF.

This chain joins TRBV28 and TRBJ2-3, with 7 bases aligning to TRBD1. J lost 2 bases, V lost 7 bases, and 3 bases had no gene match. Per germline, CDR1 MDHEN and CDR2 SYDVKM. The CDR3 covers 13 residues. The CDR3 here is CASKQGLTDTQYF. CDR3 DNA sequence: TGTGCCAGCAAACAGGGGCTCACAGATACGCAGTATTTT.

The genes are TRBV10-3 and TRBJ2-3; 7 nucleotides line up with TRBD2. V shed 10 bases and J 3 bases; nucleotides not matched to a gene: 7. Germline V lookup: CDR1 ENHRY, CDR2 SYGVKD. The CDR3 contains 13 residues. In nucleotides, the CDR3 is TGTGCCACGGGGGGTAGCAGTACAGATACGCAGTATTTT. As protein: CATGGSSTDTQYF.

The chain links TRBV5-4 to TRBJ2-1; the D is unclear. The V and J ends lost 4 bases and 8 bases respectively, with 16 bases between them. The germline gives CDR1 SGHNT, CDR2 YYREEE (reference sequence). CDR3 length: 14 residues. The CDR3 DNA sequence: TGTGCCAGCAGCAAGTCCCAGGTTCAGGATGAGCAGTTCTTC. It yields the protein CASSKSQVQDEQFF. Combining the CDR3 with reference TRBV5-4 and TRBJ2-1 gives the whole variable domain ETGVTQSPTHLIKTRGQQVTLRCSSQSGHNTVSWYQQALGQGPQFIFQYYREEENGRGNFPPRFSGLQFPNYSSELNVNALELDDSALYLCASSKSQVQDEQFFGPGTRLTVL.

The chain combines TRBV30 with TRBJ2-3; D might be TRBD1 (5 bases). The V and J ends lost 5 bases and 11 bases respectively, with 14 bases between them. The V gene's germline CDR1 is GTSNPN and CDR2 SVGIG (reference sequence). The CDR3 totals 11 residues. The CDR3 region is CAWGAGSGQYF. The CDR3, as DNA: TGTGCCTGGGGGGCAGGGTCAGGGCAGTATTTT.

CDR3 DNA: TGCAGCGTGGGTGGGACTAGCGGGCCCTACAATGAGCAGTTCTTC. Encoded protein: CSVGGTSGPYNEQFF. The chain uses TRBV29-1 and TRBJ2-1, with 12 bases identical to TRBD2. Trimming removed 6 bases from V and 2 bases from J; junction bases left unmatched: 5. The germline V gene has CDR1 SQVTM and CDR2 ANQGSEA. The CDR3 runs to 15 residues.

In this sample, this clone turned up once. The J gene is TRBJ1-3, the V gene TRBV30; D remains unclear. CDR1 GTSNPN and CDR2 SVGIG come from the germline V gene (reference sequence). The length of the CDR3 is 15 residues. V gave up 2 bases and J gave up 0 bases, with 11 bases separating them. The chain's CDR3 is CAWSSGIISGNTIYF. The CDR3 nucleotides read TGTGCCTGGAGTTCAGGTATCATCTCTGGAAACACCATATATTTT.

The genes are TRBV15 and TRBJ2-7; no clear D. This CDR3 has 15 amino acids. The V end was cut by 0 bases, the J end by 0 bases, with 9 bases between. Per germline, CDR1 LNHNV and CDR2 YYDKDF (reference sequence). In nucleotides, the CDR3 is TGTGCCACCAGCAGAGATCCCGCGAGCTCCTACGAGCAGTACTTC. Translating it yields CATSRDPASSYEQYF. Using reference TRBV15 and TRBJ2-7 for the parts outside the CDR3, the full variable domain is DAMVIQNPRYQVTQFGKPVTLSCSQTLNHNVMYWYQQKSSQAPKLLFHYYDKDFNNEADTPDNFQSRRPNTSFCFLDIRSPGLGDTAMYLCATSRDPASSYEQYFGPGTRLTVT.

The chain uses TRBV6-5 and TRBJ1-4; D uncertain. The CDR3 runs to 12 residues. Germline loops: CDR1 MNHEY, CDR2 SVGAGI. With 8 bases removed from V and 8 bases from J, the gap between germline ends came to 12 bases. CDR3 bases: TGTGCCAGCTCCACTGGATGGGAAAAACTGTTTTTT. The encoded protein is CASSTGWEKLFF.

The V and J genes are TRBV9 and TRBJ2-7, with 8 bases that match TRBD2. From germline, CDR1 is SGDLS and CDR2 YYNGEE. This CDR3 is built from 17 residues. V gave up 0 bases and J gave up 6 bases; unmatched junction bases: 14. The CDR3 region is CASSVGAGGPKQLEQYF. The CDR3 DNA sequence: TGTGCCAGCAGCGTAGGGGCGGGAGGTCCCAAGCAGCTCGAGCAGTACTTC.

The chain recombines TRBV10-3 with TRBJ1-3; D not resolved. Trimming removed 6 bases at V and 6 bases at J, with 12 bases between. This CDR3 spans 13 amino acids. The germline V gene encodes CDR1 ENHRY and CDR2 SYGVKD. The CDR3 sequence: CAISPEGVNTIYF. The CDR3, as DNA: TGTGCCATCAGCCCCGAGGGTGTAAACACCATATATTTT.